What follows are 28 T cell receptor beta chains derived from one specimen sequenced in a study of breast tumors, draining lymph nodes, adjacent tissues. TCRdb fed the multiplex PCR reads into MiXCR, producing one record per CDR3 protein. This sample has fewer than 20,000 distinct CDR3 sequences, with less than 65% found just once. Sequencing was carried out using tumor-adjacent breast tissue. These receptors all stem from a female donor with breast cancer. Some clones in this sample may be carry-over from other donors' samples.

This clonotype has at least ten counts. The chain joins TRBV29-1 to TRBJ2-3, with 11 nucleotides matching TRBD2. From germline, CDR1 is SQVTM and CDR2 ANQGSEA. The CDR3 sequence is 15 residues long. With V trimmed by 1 base and J by 8 bases, 8 bases remained unmatched. CDR3 loop: CSVEGELAGVLTQYF. In DNA, the CDR3 is TGCAGCGTTGAAGGGGAACTAGCGGGAGTGCTTACGCAGTATTTT.

This clonotype is classed as medium-sized. The rearrangement links TRBV5-1 to TRBJ1-3; 10 bases map to TRBD1. The length of the CDR3 is 16 residues. Per germline, CDR1 SGHRS and CDR2 YFSETQ. Trimming took 1 base from V and 2 from J; bases not matched to a gene: 3. As DNA, the CDR3 is TGCGCCAGCAGCTTGATGACAGGGGGCACTGGAAACACCATATATTTT. Translation: CASSLMTGGTGNTIYF.

This clonotype was counted ten times or more. Since a much larger clone is just one base distant, this may be a read error. V gene TRBV5-5 combines with J gene TRBJ2-7; D may match TRBD1 or TRBD2 (5 bases each). Trimming cost V 0 bases and J 3 bases, with 13 bases left between them. Looked up from germline, CDR1 is SGHKS and CDR2 is YYEKEE (reference sequence). The CDR3 is 15 residues long. This CDR3 is CASSLDGASYYEQYF. The DNA of the CDR3 is TGTGCCAGCAGCTTGGACGGGGCCTCCTACTACGAGCAGTACTTC.

The CDR3 spells CAISDRGHEQFF. For the CDR3, the DNA is TGTGCCATCAGTGACAGGGGGCATGAGCAGTTCTTC. The rearrangement links TRBV10-3 to TRBJ2-1, with 8 bases fitting TRBD1. Germline CDR1 is ENHRY and CDR2 is SYGVKD. This CDR3 is 12 amino acids long. The V and J ends lost 3 bases and 8 bases, in that order; junction bases with no gene match: 0.

The chain employs TRBV20-1 and TRBJ1-2; no firm D call. CDR3 length: 12 amino acids. Germline CDR1 DFQATT, CDR2 SNEGSKA (reference sequence). The germline V and J ends were trimmed by 1 base and 3 bases, with 6 bases remaining between them. The CDR3 coding sequence is TGCAGTGCTAGAGGGTTGGACTATGGCTACACCTTC. Its protein is CSARGLDYGYTF.

Turning to this clonotype: A much larger clone sits a single nucleotide away, making a read error possible. The rearrangement links TRBV12-5 to TRBJ2-7; possibly TRBD1 for D (5 bases). Germline lookup yields CDR1 LGHNT and CDR2 FRNRAP. This CDR3 is 15 amino acids long. Trimming removed 3 bases from V and 3 bases from J, with 15 bases in between. CDR3 amino acids: CASGFDSAISYEQYF. The CDR3 DNA sequence: TGTGCTAGTGGTTTCGACAGCGCAATCAGCTACGAGCAGTACTTC.

The chain has TRBV29-1 and TRBJ2-2, with TRBD1 matching over 11 bases. J was trimmed by 5 bases and V by 8 bases; bases with no gene match: 4. CDR1 is SQVTM, CDR2 ANQGSEA, per germline. The CDR3 consists of 13 residues. CDR3 DNA sequence: TGCAGCTACGGACAGGGGGCGACCGGGGAGCTGTTTTTT. This gives the protein CSYGQGATGELFF.

The chain recombines TRBV7-2 with TRBJ1-5; 9 nucleotides match TRBD1. V shed 6 bases and J 0 bases; nucleotides not matched to a gene: 12. The CDR3 is made up of 18 amino acids. Looked up from germline, CDR1 is SGHTA and CDR2 is FQGNSA. Here the CDR3 reads CASSAPGQGRGSNQPQHF. CDR3 nucleotides: TGTGCCAGCAGTGCACCGGGACAGGGAAGGGGTAGCAATCAGCCCCAGCATTTT.

This clonotype was seen repeatedly, ten times or more. The chain is built from TRBV4-2 and TRBJ2-5; tentative D call: TRBD1 (6 bases). Trimming pared 0 bases from V and 7 bases from J, leaving 18 bases between. CDR1 and CDR2 from the germline V gene are LGHNA and YNFKEQ. The CDR3 length is 16 residues. CDR3 residues: CASSQDSAPPRGTQYF. In DNA, the CDR3 is TGTGCCAGCAGCCAAGATTCAGCGCCACCCAGGGGGACCCAGTACTTC.

This clonotype was seen ten or more times. This sequence joins TRBV4-2 and TRBJ2-3, with D maybe TRBD2 (6 bases). Germline lookup yields CDR1 LGHNA and CDR2 YNFKEQ. The CDR3 length is 17 residues. Trimming pared 0 bases from V and 3 bases from J, leaving 16 bases between. CDR3 sequence reads: CASSQDGFGSPTDTQYF. The CDR3 DNA is TGTGCCAGCAGCCAAGACGGCTTCGGGAGTCCTACAGATACGCAGTATTTT.

This clonotype was seen at least ten times. This chain connects TRBV2 to TRBJ2-1; D might be TRBD1 (6 bases). The CDR3 is 14 residues long. The germline V and J ends were trimmed by 4 bases and 14 bases, with 21 bases remaining between them. CDR1 SNHLY and CDR2 FYNNEI come from the germline V gene. In DNA form, the CDR3 reads TGTGCCAGCAGTGGCGTTGGGACACCACGCCACGAGTTCTTC. Its protein is CASSGVGTPRHEFF.

The chain combines TRBV7-2 with TRBJ1-4, with a weak D call TRBD1 (6 bases). V was shortened by 5 bases and J by 5 bases, with 21 bases between the two germline ends. The CDR3 contains 17 residues. The germline CDR1 and CDR2 sequences are SGHTA and FQGNSA. In DNA, the CDR3 is TGTGCCAGCAGCCTAGGAAGAGGGAACAGGGTCAATGAAAAACTGTTTTTT. Translating gives CASSLGRGNRVNEKLFF.

This clonotype is judged medium-sized. This chain links TRBV7-3 with TRBJ1-6, with TRBD1 identical over 7 bases. CDR1 SGHTA and CDR2 FQGTGA come from the germline V gene. The CDR3 covers 15 residues. V lost 2 bases and J lost 6; bases outside the gene matches: 4. The CDR3 DNA reads TGTGCCAGCAGCTTAGGTGACAGGGTTAATTCACCCCTCCACTTT. It encodes CASSLGDRVNSPLHF.

This clonotype was seen at least ten times. The chain carries TRBV20-1 and TRBJ2-7, with D perhaps TRBD1 (5 bases). Germline CDR1 DFQATT, CDR2 SNEGSKA (reference sequence). This CDR3 comprises 13 residues. CDR3 region: CSSQKDSSYEQYF. Here the CDR3 DNA reads TGCAGCTCTCAGAAAGACAGCTCCTACGAGCAGTACTTC.

The J gene is TRBJ1-2, the V gene TRBV5-1; 10 positions match TRBD1. This CDR3 contains 16 residues. CDR1 is SGHRS and CDR2 is YFSETQ in the germline V gene. Trimming removed 4 bases from V and 5 bases from J; junction bases left unmatched: 11. CDR3 protein: CASSIPGQGRGYGYTF. The CDR3, as DNA: TGCGCCAGCAGCATACCGGGACAGGGGAGGGGATATGGCTACACCTTC.

The rearrangement links TRBV30 to TRBJ2-5, with D tentatively TRBD1 (5 bases). The CDR3 contains 14 residues. Per germline, CDR1 GTSNPN and CDR2 SVGIG (reference sequence). Trimming pared 0 bases from V and 11 bases from J, leaving 19 bases between. The CDR3 region has the DNA TGTGCCTGGAGTGTACCGGAAGCAGGGCTTTCTCAGTACTTC. Protein sequence: CAWSVPEAGLSQYF.

This chain joins TRBV11-2 and TRBJ1-4, with 10 bases lining up with TRBD1. Per the germline V gene, CDR1 is SGHAT and CDR2 is FQNNGV. Trimming took 5 bases from V and 7 from J; bases not matched to a gene: 7. The CDR3 loop spans 15 amino acids. The CDR3 sequence: CASSHHGQGGEKLFF. Written as DNA, the CDR3 is TGTGCCAGCAGCCATCACGGACAGGGGGGTGAAAAACTGTTTTTT.

This clonotype is termed medium-sized. This rearrangement joins TRBV20-1 to TRBJ2-1; 9 bases align to TRBD2. V lost 6 bases and J lost 4; bases outside the gene matches: 7. Germline CDR1 is DFQATT and CDR2 is SNEGSKA (reference sequence). The CDR3 length is 14 residues. CDR3 sequence (DNA): TGCAGTGCCCTTAGCGGGAGCAAATACAATGAGCAGTTCTTC. Its protein product is CSALSGSKYNEQFF.

V and J are TRBV7-2 and TRBJ2-5; maybe TRBD1 (5 bases). The CDR3 loop spans 14 amino acids. V lost 2 bases to trimming and J lost 1 base, with 8 bases between them. In germline, CDR1 is SGHTA, CDR2 FQGNSA. The CDR3 here is CASSLTTAQETQYF. The CDR3, as DNA: TGTGCCAGCAGCTTAACGACAGCCCAAGAGACCCAGTACTTC.

The chain couples TRBV5-1 to TRBJ2-3; 9 bases map to TRBD1. Germline V CDR1 and CDR2: SGHRS, YFSETQ. V gave up 4 bases and J gave up 6 bases; unmatched junction bases: 12. This CDR3 spans 16 amino acids. CDR3 in amino acids: CASSIPGQGNADTQYF. The CDR3 DNA reads TGCGCCAGCAGCATACCGGGACAGGGTAACGCGGATACGCAGTATTTT.

This clonotype came up many times. The rearrangement links TRBV6-1 to TRBJ2-5; no clear D gene. Germline V lookup: CDR1 MNHNS, CDR2 SASEGT. The ends were cut back, 4 bases at V and 2 bases at J, with 8 bases in the middle. The length of the CDR3 is 13 residues. The CDR3 nucleotides read TGTGCCAGCAGTGTAATCTATCAAGAGACCCAGTACTTC. Translating it yields CASSVIYQETQYF.

This sequence joins TRBV10-3 and TRBJ2-7, with 10 positions matching TRBD2. The CDR3 loop spans 15 amino acids. The germline gives CDR1 ENHRY, CDR2 SYGVKD. Trimming at V came to 4 bases and at J to 4 bases, leaving 7 bases not matched to a gene. The CDR3 nucleotides read TGTGCCATCAGTGGAACTAGCGGGACCAATTACGAGCAGTACTTC. Translating it yields CAISGTSGTNYEQYF.

The sample holds many counts of this clonotype. This chain joins TRBV5-1 and TRBJ1-4; D is undetermined. Germline V gene data show CDR1 as SGHRS and CDR2 as YFSETQ. The length of the CDR3 is 15 residues. V lost 0 bases, J lost 6 bases, and 12 bases lay in between. The DNA for the CDR3 is TGCGCCAGCAGCTTGGCCGGGGTGTCCGATGAAAAACTGTTTTTT. Protein sequence: CASSLAGVSDEKLFF.

The chain recombines TRBV7-8 with TRBJ2-1; tentative D call: TRBD1 (6 bases). V was pared by 8 bases and J by 0 bases, with 14 bases between. Germline CDR1 is SGHVS and CDR2 is FQNEAQ. The CDR3 totals 15 residues. The CDR3 region has the DNA TGTGCCAGCGAATCGGCACAGGGCTCCTACAATGAGCAGTTCTTC. It is translated as CASESAQGSYNEQFF.

The J gene is TRBJ1-2, the V gene TRBV29-1; a possible D gene is TRBD1 (5 bases). The germline V gene encodes CDR1 SQVTM and CDR2 ANQGSEA. The CDR3 has 13 residues. Trimming took off 7 bases at V and 7 bases at J, with 19 bases between the two ends. CDR3 nucleotide sequence: TGCAGCGCGAGCGGGACTTTTATAGCTGGCTACACCTTC. Its protein is CSASGTFIAGYTF.

The table lists this clonotype with a few counts. The genes are TRBV14 and TRBJ2-2, with 8 nucleotides matching TRBD2. Looked up from germline, CDR1 is SGHDN and CDR2 is FVKESK. V trimming: 4 bases; J trimming: 5 bases; junction bases outside the gene matches: 6. This CDR3 has 15 amino acids. This chain's CDR3 is CASSRGLAGTGELFF. The DNA for the CDR3 is TGTGCCAGCAGCCGCGGACTAGCTGGGACCGGGGAGCTGTTTTTT. The full variable domain, with the rest looked up from reference TRBV14 and TRBJ2-2, is EAGVTQFPSHSVIEKGQTVTLRCDPISGHDNLYWYRRVMGKEIKFLLHFVKESKQDESGMPNNRFLAERTGGTYSTLKVQPAELEDSGVYFCASSRGLAGTGELFFGEGSRLTVL.

This clonotype is medium-sized. The rearrangement links TRBV5-1 to TRBJ2-7, with a tentative D call TRBD2 (6 bases). CDR3 length equals 17 residues. The germline gives CDR1 SGHRS, CDR2 YFSETQ. V was trimmed by 1 base and J by 3 bases, leaving 20 bases between them. CDR3 sequence: CASSLILSGEQLYEQYF. As DNA, the CDR3 is TGCGCCAGCAGCTTGATATTGTCGGGAGAGCAACTCTACGAGCAGTACTTC.

This chain links TRBV9 with TRBJ1-2, with 7 bases matching TRBD1. J was trimmed by 12 bases and V by 3 bases; bases with no gene match: 11. The CDR3 contains 13 residues. CDR1 and CDR2 (germline): SGDLS, YYNGEE. The CDR3 DNA is TGTGCCAGCAGCGAGGACTTTCAGGGGGAAAACACCTTC. Translating gives CASSEDFQGENTF. The variable domain in full, completed from reference TRBV9 and TRBJ1-2, reads DSGVTQTPKHLITATGQRVTLRCSPRSGDLSVYWYQQSLDQGLQFLIQYYNGEERAKGNILERFSAQQFPDLHSELNLSSLELGDSALYFCASSEDFQGENTFGSGTRLTVV.